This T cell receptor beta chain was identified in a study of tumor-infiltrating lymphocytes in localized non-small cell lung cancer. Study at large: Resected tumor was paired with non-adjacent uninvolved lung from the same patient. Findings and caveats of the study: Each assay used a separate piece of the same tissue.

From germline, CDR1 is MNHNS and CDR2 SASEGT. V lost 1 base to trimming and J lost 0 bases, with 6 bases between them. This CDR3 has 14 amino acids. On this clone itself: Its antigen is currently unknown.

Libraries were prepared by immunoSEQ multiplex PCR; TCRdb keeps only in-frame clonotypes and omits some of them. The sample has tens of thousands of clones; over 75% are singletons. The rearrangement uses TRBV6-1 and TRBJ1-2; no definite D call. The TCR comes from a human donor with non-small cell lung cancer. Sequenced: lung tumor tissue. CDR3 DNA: TGTGCCAGCAGTGAAGGGCTAGCTAACTATGGCTACACCTTC. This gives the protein CASSEGLANYGYTF.